This T cell receptor beta chain was found in a study of blood T cell repertoires in COVID-19. Study summary: Samples came from the United States, Italy and Spain, spanning acute and convalescent COVID-19. The cDNA or gDNA used as material had been derived from T cells, B-cell-depleted T cells, or PBMCs.

Concerning this clone itself: The junction and the germline gene differ at one end; a read error may be behind it.

The V gene's germline CDR1 is LGHNA and CDR2 YNFKEQ. This CDR3 region has 15 residues. Enrolled during active infection, Seattle patients were then followed longitudinally. Original analysis: Reference gene primer amplification gave nucleated cell count estimates. Sequencing was performed with immunoSEQ multiplex PCR; in TCRdb, only in-frame clones are kept and a portion is missing. D and trimming come from the DNA, and the V and J calls and clone size come from that table. Of just over 150,000 clones listed, about 90% are singletons. The clonotype was recovered from a man aged 30 to 39 with COVID-19, enrolled during active disease. The genes are TRBV4-2 and TRBJ2-3; tentatively, D is TRBD2 (5 bases). The sample was peripheral blood. CDR3 protein: CASSLIGRAEDTQYF. CDR3 nucleotides: TGTGCCAGCAGTCTCATTGGGCGGGCAGAGGATACACAGTATTTT.